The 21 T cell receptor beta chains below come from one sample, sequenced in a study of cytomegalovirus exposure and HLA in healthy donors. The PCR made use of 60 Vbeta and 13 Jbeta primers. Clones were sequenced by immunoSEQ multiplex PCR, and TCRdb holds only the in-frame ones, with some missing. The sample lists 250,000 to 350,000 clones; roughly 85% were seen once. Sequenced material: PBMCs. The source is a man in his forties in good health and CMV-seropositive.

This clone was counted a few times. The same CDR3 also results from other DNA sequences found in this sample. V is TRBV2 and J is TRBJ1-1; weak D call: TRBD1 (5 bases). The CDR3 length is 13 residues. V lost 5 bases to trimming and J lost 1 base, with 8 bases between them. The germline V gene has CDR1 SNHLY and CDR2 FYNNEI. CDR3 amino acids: CASSQGENTEAFF. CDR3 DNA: TGTGCCAGCAGTCAGGGTGAGAACACTGAAGCTTTCTTT.

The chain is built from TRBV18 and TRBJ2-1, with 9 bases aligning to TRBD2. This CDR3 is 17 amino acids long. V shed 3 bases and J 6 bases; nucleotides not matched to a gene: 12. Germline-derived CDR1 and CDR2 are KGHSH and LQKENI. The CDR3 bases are TGTGCCAGCTCACCTCTTACCGGGCGGGGGGGCCGCAATGAGCAGTTCTTC. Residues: CASSPLTGRGGRNEQFF.

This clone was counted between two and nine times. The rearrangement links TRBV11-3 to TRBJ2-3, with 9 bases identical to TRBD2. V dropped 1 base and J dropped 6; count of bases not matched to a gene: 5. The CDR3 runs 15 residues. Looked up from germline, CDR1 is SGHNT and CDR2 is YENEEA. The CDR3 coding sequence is TGTGCCAGCAGCTTAGTAGCGGGAGCAGGGGATACGCAGTATTTT. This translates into CASSLVAGAGDTQYF. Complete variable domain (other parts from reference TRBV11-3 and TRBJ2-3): EAGVVQSPRYKIIEKKQPVAFWCNPISGHNTLYWYLQNLGQGPELLIRYENEEAVDDSQLPKDRFSAERLKGVDSTLKIQPAELGDSAVYLCASSLVAGAGDTQYFGPGTRLTVL.

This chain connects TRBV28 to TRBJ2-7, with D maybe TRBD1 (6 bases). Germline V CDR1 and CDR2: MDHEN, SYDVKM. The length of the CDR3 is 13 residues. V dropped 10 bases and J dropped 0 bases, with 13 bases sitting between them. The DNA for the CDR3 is TGTGCCACCAGGGGCCGTGCCTCCTACGAGCAGTACTTC. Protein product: CATRGRASYEQYF.

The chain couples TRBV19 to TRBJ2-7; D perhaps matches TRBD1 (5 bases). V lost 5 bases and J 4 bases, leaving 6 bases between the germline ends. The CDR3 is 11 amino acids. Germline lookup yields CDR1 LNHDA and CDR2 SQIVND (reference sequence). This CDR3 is CASSQGYEQYF. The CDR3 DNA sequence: TGTGCCAGTAGTCAGGGTTACGAGCAGTACTTC.

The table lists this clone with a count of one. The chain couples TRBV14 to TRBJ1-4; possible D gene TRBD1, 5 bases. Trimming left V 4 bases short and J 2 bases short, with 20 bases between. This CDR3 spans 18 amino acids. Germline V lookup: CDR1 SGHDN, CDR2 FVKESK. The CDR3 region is CASSPRAGFGATNEKLFF. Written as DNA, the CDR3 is TGTGCCAGCAGCCCCAGGGCGGGATTTGGGGCGACTAATGAAAAACTGTTTTTT.

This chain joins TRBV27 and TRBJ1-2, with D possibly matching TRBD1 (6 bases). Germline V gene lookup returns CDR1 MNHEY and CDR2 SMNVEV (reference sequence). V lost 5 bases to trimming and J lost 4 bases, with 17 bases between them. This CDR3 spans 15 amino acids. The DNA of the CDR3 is TGTGCCAGCAGTCCTCGACGGGGGGGCGGCTATGGCTACACCTTC. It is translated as CASSPRRGGGYGYTF.

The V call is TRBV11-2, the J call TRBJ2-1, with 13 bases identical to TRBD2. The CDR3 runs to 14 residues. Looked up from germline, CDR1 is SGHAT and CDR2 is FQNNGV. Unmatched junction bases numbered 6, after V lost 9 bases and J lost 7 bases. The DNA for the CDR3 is TGTGCCAGTTCGACTAGCGGGAGGCGGAATGAGCAGTTCTTC. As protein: CASSTSGRRNEQFF.

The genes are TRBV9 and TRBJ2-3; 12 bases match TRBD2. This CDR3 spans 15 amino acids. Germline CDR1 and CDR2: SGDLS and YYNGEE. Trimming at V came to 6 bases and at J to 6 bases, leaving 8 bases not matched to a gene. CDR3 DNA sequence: TGTGCCAGCACCCTAGCGGGAGGGCCGCCTGATACGCAGTATTTT. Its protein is CASTLAGGPPDTQYF.

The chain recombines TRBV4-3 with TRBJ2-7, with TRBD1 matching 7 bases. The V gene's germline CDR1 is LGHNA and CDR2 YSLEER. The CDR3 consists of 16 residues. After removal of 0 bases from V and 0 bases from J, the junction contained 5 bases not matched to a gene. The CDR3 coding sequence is TGCGCCAGCAGCCAAGATCTGACAGGGAGCTCCTACGAGCAGTACTTC. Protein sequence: CASSQDLTGSSYEQYF.

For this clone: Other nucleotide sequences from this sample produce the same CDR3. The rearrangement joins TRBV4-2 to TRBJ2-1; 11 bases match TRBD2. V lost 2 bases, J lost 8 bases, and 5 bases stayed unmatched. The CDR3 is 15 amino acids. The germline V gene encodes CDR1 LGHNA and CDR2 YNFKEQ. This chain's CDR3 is CASSQPLAGEDEQFF. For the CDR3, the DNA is TGTGCCAGCAGCCAACCACTAGCGGGAGAGGATGAGCAGTTCTTC.

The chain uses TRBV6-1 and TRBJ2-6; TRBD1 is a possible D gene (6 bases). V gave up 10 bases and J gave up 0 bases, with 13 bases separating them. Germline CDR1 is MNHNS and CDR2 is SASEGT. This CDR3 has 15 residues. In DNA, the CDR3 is TGTGCCACCCGCCAAGGGGGCTCTGGGGCCAACGTCCTGACTTTC. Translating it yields CATRQGGSGANVLTF.

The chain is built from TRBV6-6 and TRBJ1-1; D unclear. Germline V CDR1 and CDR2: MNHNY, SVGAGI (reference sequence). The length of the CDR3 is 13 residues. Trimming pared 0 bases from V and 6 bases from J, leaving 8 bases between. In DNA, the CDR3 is TGTGCCAGCAGTTACTCGGATGCGGCTGAAGCTTTCTTT. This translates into CASSYSDAAEAFF.

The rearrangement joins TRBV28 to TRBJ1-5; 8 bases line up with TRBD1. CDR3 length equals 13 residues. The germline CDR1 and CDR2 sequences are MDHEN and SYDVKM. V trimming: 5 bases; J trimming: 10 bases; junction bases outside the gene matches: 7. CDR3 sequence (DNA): TGTGCCAGCAGTCCCGACAGGGGAAATCCCCAGCATTTT. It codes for CASSPDRGNPQHF.

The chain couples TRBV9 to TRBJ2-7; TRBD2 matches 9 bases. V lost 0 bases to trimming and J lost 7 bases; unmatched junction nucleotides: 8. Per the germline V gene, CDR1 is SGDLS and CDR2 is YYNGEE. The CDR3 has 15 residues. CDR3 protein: CASSVAAGGSEEQYF. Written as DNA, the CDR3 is TGTGCCAGCAGCGTAGCTGCGGGAGGGTCGGAAGAGCAGTACTTC. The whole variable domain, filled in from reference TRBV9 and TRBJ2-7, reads DSGVTQTPKHLITATGQRVTLRCSPRSGDLSVYWYQQSLDQGLQFLIQYYNGEERAKGNILERFSAQQFPDLHSELNLSSLELGDSALYFCASSVAAGGSEEQYFGPGTRLTVT.

CDR3 sequence: CASSTHPYEQYF. The CDR3 DNA reads as TGTGCCAGCAGTACACACCCCTACGAGCAGTACTTC. This chain connects TRBV6-1 to TRBJ2-7, with D uncertain. Germline V gene sequence: CDR1 MNHNS, CDR2 SASEGT. The CDR3 spans 12 residues. V was shortened by 5 bases and J by 2 bases, with 7 bases between the two germline ends.

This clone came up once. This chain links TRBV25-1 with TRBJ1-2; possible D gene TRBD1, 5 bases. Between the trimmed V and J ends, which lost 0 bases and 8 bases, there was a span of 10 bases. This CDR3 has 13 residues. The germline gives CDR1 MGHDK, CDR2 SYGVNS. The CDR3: CASSEYGGRGYTF. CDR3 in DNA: TGTGCCAGCAGTGAATATGGGGGGAGAGGCTACACCTTC.

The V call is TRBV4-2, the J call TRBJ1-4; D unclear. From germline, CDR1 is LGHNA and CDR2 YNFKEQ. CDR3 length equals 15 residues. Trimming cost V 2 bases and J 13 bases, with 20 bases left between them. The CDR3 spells CASSQNLGSMGGLFF. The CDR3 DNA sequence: TGTGCCAGCAGCCAAAATTTAGGGTCGATGGGAGGACTGTTTTTT.

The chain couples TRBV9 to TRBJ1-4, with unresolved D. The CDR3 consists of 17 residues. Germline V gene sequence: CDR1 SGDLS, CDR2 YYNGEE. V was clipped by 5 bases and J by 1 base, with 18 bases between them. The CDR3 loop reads CASSPRTGSVTNEKLFF. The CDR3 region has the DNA TGTGCCAGCAGTCCCCGGACGGGGAGTGTAACTAATGAAAAACTGTTTTTT.

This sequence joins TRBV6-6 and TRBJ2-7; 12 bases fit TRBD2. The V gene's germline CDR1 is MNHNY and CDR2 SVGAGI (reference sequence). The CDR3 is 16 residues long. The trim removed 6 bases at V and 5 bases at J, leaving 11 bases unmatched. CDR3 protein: CASRSLAGGPIDEQYF. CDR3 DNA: TGTGCCAGCAGATCTCTAGCGGGAGGGCCTATCGACGAGCAGTACTTC.

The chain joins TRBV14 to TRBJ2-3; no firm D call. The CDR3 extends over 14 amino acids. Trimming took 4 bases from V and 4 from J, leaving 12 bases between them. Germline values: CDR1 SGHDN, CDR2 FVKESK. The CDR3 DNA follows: TGTGCCAGCAGCCTTAGACGAGGTGCAGATACGCAGTATTTT. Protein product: CASSLRRGADTQYF. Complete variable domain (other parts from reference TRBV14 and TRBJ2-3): EAGVTQFPSHSVIEKGQTVTLRCDPISGHDNLYWYRRVMGKEIKFLLHFVKESKQDESGMPNNRFLAERTGGTYSTLKVQPAELEDSGVYFCASSLRRGADTQYFGPGTRLTVL.